This TCR beta chain stems from a study of T cell clonality in common variable immunodeficiency. Study results and limitations: Fewer deletions and N-nucleotide insertions were reportedly seen in common variable immunodeficiency TCR beta sequences. Shared TCRbeta clones were fewer between CVID subjects than controls.

Sequencing input was equivalent genomic DNA from CVID and controls. TCRdb's copy holds only in-frame clones and misses some; the assay was immunoSEQ multiplex PCR. The profile covers approximately 44,000 clones, none occurring a single time. V was trimmed by 4 bases and J by 4 bases, leaving 13 bases between them. Germline CDR1 SQVTM, CDR2 ANQGSEA. The CDR3 length is 14 residues. This clone was recorded at least ten times. Antigen: not known. The read ends 3 residues before the CDR3 terminus; that terminus is restored from the germline J gene. The chain has TRBV29-1 and TRBJ2-2; maybe TRBD1 (6 bases). The TCR originated in a person aged 18 to 70 in good health. Sample: peripheral blood mononuclear cells. CDR3 DNA (partial): TGCAGCGTTGCCCAGGGGACCGCCACCGGGGAG. This encodes CSVAQGTATGE. The CDR3 in full is CSVAQGTATGELFF.